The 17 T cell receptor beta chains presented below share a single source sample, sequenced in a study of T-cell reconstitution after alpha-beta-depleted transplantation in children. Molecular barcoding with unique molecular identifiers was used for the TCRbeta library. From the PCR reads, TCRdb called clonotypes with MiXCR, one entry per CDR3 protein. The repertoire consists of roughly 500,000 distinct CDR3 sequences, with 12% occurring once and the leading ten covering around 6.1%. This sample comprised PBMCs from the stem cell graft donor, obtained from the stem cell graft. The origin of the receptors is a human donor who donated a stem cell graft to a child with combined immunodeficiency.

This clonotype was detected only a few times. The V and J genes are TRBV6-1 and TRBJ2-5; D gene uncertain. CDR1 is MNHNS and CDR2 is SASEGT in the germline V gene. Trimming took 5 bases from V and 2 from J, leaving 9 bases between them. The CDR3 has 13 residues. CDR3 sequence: CASSSEFQETQYF. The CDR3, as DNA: TGTGCCAGCAGTAGCGAGTTTCAAGAGACCCAGTACTTC.

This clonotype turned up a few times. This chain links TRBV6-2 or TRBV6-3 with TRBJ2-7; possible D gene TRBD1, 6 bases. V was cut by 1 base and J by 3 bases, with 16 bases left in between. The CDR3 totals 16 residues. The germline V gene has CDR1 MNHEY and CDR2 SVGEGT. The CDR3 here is CASSYLTGSSRYEQYF. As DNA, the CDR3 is TGTGCCAGCAGTTACTTAACAGGGTCAAGTCGCTACGAGCAGTACTTC.

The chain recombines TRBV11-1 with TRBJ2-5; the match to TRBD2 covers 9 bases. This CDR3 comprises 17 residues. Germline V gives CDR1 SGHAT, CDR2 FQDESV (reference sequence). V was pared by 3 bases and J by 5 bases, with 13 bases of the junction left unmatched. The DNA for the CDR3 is TGTGCCAGCAGCTTCGTTAGCGGGGGCGCCCTGGGCGAGACCCAGTACTTC. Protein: CASSFVSGGALGETQYF. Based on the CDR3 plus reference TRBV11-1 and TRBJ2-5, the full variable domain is EAEVAQSPRYKITEKSQAVAFWCDPISGHATLYWYRQILGQGPELLVQFQDESVVDDSQLPKDRFSAERLKGVDSTLKIQPAELGDSAMYLCASSFVSGGALGETQYFGPGTRLLVL.

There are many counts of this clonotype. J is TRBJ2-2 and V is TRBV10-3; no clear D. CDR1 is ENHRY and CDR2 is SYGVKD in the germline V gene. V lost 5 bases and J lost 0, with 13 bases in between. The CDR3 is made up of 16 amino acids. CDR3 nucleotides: TGTGCCATCAGTCCCTTTGGTAGTGCGAACACCGGGGAGCTGTTTTTT. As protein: CAISPFGSANTGELFF.

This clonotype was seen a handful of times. The CDR3 reads CASSQVPTVPYNEQFF. The CDR3 DNA sequence: TGTGCCAGCAGCCAGGTTCCGACAGTTCCCTACAATGAGCAGTTCTTC. V is TRBV3-1 and J is TRBJ2-1, with D perhaps matching TRBD1 (5 bases). The CDR3 runs 16 residues. CDR1 is LGHDT, CDR2 YNNKEL, per germline (reference sequence). Trimming left V 3 bases short and J 2 bases short, with 14 bases between.

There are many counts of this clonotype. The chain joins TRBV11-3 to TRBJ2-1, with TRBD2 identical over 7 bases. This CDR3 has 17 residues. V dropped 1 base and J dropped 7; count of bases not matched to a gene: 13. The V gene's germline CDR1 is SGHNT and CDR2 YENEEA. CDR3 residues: CASSLVWWGLISNEQFF. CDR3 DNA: TGTGCCAGCAGCTTAGTATGGTGGGGACTAATTAGTAATGAGCAGTTCTTC.

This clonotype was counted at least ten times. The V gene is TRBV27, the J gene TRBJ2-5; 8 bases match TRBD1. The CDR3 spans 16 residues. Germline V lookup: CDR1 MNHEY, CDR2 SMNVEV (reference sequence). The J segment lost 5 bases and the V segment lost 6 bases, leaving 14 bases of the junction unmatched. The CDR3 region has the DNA TGTGCCAGCAGCCCAGGGGGCAGGGTTCTCCCGGAGACCCAGTACTTC. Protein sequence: CASSPGGRVLPETQYF.

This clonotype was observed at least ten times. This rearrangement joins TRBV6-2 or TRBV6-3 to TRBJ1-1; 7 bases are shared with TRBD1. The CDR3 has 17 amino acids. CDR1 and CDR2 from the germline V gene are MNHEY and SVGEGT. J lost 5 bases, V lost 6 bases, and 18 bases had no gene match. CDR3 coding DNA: TGTGCCAGCAGCGATGCGGTAAACAGGGGATGGTGGACTGAAGCTTTCTTT. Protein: CASSDAVNRGWWTEAFF.

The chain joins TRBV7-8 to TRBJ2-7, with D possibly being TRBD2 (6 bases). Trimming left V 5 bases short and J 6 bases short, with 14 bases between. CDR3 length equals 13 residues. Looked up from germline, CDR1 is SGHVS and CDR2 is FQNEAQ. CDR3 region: CASSRLFGGEQYF. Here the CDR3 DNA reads TGTGCCAGCAGCCGATTATTCGGGGGCGAGCAGTACTTC.

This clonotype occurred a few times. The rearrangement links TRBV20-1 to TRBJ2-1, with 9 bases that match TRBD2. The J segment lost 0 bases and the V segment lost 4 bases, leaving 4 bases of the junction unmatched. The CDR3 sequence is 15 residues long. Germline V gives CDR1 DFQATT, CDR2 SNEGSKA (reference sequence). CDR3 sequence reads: CSATSGASSYNEQFF. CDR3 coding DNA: TGCAGTGCTACTAGCGGGGCCAGCTCCTACAATGAGCAGTTCTTC.

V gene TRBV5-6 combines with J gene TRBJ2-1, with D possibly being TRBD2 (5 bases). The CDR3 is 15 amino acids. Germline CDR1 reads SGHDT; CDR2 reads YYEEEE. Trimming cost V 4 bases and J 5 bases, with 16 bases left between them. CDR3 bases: TGTGCCAGCAGCCTTGGGGAGAATAGGGACAATGAGCAGTTCTTC. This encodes CASSLGENRDNEQFF.

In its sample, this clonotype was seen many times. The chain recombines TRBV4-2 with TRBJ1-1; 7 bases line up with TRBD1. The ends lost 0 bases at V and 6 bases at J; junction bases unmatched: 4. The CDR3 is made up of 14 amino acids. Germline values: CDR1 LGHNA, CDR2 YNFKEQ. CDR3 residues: CASSQEGGLPEAFF. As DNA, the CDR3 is TGTGCCAGCAGCCAAGAAGGGGGCTTACCTGAAGCTTTCTTT.

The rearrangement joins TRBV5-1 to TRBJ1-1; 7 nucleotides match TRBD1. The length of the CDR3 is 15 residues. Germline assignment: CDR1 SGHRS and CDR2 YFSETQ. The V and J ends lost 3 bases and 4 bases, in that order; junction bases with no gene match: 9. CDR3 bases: TGCGCCAGCAGCTCCACCACAGGGGATGCCACTGAAGCTTTCTTT. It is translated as CASSSTTGDATEAFF.

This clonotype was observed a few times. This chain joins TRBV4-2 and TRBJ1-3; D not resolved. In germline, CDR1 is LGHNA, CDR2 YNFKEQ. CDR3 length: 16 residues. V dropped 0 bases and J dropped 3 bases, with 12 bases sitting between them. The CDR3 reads CASSQEPRLDGNTIYF. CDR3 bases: TGTGCCAGCAGCCAAGAGCCACGGCTTGATGGAAACACCATATATTTT.

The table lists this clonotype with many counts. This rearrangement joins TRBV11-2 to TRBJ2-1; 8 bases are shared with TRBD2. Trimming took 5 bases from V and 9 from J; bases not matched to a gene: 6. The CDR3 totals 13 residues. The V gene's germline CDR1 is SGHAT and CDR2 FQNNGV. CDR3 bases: TGTGCCAGCAGCGCTCGGGCGGGGGGTGAGCAGTTCTTC. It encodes CASSARAGGEQFF.

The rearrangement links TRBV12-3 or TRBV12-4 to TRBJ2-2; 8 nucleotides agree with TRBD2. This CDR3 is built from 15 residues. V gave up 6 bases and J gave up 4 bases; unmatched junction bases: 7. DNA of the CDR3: TGTGCCAGCAGACATAGCGGGGCTGGCACCGGGGAGCTGTTTTTT. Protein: CASRHSGAGTGELFF.

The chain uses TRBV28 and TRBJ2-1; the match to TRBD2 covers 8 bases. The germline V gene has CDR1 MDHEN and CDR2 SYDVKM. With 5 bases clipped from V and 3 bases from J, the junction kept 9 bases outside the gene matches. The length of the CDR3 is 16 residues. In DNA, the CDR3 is TGTGCCAGCAGTGTCACGGGGGGGAACGGCTACAATGAGCAGTTCTTC. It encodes CASSVTGGNGYNEQFF.